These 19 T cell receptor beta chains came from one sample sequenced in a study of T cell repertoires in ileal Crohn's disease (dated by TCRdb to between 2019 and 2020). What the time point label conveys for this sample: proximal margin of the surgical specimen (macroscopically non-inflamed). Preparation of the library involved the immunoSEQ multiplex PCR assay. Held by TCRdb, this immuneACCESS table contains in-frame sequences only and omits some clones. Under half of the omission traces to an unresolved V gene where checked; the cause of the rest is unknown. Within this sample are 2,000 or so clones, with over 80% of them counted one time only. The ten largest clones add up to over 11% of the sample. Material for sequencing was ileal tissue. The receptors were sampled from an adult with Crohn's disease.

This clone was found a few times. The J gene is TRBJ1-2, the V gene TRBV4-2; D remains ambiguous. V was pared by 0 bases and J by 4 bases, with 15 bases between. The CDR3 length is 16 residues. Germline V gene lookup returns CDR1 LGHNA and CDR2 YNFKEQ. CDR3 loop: CASSQEGRNDRYGYTF. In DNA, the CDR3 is TGTGCCAGCAGCCAAGAAGGTCGCAACGATCGCTATGGCTACACCTTC.

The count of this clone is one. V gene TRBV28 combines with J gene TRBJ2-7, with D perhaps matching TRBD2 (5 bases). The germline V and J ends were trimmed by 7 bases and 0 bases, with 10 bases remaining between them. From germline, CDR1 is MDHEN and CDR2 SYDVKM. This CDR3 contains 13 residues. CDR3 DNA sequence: TGTGCCAGCACCCTGGGGAGCTCCTACGAGCAGTACTTC. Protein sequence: CASTLGSSYEQYF. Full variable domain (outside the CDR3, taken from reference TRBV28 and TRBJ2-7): DVKVTQSSRYLVKRTGEKVFLECVQDMDHENMFWYRQDPGLGLRLIYFSYDVKMKEKGDIPEGYSVSREKKERFSLILESASTNQTSMYLCASTLGSSYEQYFGPGTRLTVT.

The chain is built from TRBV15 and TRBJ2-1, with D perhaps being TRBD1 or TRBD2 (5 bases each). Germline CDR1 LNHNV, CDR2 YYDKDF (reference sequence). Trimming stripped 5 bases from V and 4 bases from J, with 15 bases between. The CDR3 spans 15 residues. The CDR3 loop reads CATSGRRGPYNEQFF. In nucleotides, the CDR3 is TGTGCCACCAGCGGTAGACGGGGACCGTACAATGAGCAGTTCTTC.

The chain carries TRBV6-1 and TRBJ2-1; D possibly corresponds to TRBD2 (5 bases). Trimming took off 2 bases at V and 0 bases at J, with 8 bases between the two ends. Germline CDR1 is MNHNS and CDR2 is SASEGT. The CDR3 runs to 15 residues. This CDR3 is CASSEPSSSYNEQFF. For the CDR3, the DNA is TGTGCCAGCAGTGAACCTAGCAGCTCCTACAATGAGCAGTTCTTC.

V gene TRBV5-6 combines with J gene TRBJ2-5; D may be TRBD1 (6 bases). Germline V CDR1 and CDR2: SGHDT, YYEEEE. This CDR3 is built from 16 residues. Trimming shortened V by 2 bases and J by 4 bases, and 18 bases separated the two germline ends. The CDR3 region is CASSFVSLTGRETQYF. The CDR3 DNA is TGTGCCAGCAGCTTTGTAAGCTTGACAGGACGAGAGACCCAGTACTTC.

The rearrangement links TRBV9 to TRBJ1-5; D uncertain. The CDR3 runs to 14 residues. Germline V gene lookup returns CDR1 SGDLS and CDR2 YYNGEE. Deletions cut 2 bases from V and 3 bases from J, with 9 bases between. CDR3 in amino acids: CASSVAGNNQPQHF. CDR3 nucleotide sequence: TGTGCCAGCAGCGTCGCCGGGAACAATCAGCCCCAGCATTTT. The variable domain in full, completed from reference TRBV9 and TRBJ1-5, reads DSGVTQTPKHLITATGQRVTLRCSPRSGDLSVYWYQQSLDQGLQFLIQYYNGEERAKGNILERFSAQQFPDLHSELNLSSLELGDSALYFCASSVAGNNQPQHFGDGTRLSIL.

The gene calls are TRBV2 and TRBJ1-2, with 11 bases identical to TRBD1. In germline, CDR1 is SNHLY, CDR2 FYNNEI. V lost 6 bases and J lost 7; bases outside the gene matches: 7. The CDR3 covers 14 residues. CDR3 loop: CASRIAGTGGGYTF. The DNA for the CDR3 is TGTGCCAGCAGGATCGCCGGGACAGGGGGTGGCTACACCTTC.

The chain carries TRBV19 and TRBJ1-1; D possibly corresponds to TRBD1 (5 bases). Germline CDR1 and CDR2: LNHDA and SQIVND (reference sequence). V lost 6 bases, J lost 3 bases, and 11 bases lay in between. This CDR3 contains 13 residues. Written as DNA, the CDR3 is TGTGCCAGTAGGTGGGGGATATACACTGAAGCTTTCTTT. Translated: CASRWGIYTEAFF.

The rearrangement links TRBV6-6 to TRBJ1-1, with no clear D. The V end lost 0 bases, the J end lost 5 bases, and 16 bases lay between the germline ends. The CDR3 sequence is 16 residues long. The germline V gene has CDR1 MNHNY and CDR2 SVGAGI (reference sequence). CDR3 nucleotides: TGTGCCAGCAGTTACTCCCTTTCCGGGGTCGGGACTGAAGCTTTCTTT. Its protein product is CASSYSLSGVGTEAFF.

This CDR3 is CASSPSGYIQETQYF. The CDR3 nucleotides are TGTGCCAGCAGCCCCTCCGGGTACATCCAAGAGACCCAGTACTTC. This chain joins TRBV11-3 and TRBJ2-5; D uncertain. The CDR3 has 15 residues. Germline V gene lookup returns CDR1 SGHNT and CDR2 YENEEA. Trimming stripped 5 bases from V and 1 base from J, with 14 bases between.

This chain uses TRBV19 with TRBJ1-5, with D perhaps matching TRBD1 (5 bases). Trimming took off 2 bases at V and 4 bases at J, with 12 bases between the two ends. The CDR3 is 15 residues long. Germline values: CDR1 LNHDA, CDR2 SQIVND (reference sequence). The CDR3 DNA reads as TGTGCCAGTAGTATACAGTACAGACAGAATCAGCCCCAGCATTTT. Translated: CASSIQYRQNQPQHF.

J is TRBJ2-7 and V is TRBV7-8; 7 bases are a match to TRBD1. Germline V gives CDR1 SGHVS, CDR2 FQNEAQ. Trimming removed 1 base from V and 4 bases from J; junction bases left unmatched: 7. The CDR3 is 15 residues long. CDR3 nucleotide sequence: TGTGCCAGCAGCTTAGGACAGGGTACTGGTTACGAGCAGTACTTC. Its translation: CASSLGQGTGYEQYF.

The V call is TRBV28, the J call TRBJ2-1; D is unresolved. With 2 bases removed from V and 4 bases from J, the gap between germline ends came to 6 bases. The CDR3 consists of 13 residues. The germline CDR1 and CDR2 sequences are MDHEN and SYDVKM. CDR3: CASSLAQYNEQFF. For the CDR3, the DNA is TGTGCCAGCAGTTTAGCACAGTACAATGAGCAGTTCTTC.

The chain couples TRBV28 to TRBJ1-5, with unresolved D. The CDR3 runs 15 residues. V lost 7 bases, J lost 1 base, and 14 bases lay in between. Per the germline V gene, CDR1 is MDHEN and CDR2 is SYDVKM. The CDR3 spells CASNQAPRSNQPQHF. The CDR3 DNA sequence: TGTGCCAGCAACCAGGCCCCCAGGAGCAATCAGCCCCAGCATTTT.

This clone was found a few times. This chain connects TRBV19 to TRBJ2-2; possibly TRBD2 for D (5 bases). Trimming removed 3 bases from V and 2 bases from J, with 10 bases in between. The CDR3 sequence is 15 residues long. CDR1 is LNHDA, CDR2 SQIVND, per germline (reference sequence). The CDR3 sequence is CASSISGRNTGELFF. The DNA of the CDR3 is TGTGCCAGTAGTATTTCGGGAAGAAACACCGGGGAGCTGTTTTTT.

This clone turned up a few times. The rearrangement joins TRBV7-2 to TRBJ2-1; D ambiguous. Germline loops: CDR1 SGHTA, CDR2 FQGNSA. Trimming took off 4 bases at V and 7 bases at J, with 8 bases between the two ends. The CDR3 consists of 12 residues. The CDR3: CASSSTLNEQFF. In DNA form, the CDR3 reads TGTGCCAGCAGCTCGACACTGAATGAGCAGTTCTTC.

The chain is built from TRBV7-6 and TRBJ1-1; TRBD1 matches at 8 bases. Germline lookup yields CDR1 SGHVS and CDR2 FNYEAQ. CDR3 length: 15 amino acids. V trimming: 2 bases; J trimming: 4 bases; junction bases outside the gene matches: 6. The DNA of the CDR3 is TGTGCCAGCAGCTTAATGACAGGGGTAGGCACTGAAGCTTTCTTT. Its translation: CASSLMTGVGTEAFF.

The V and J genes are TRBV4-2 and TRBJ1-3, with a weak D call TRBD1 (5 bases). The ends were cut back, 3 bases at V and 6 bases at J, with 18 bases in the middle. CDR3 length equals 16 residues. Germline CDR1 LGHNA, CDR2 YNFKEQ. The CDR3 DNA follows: TGTGCCAGCAGCCAGGAACTAGACAGTCATGCAAACACCATATATTTT. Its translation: CASSQELDSHANTIYF.

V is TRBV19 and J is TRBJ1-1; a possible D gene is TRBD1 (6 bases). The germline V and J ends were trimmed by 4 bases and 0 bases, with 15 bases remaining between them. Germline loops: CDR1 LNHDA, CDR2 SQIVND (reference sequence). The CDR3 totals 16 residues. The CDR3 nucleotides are TGTGCCAGTAGTAAAGGACAGAGAAACATGAACACTGAAGCTTTCTTT. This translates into CASSKGQRNMNTEAFF.